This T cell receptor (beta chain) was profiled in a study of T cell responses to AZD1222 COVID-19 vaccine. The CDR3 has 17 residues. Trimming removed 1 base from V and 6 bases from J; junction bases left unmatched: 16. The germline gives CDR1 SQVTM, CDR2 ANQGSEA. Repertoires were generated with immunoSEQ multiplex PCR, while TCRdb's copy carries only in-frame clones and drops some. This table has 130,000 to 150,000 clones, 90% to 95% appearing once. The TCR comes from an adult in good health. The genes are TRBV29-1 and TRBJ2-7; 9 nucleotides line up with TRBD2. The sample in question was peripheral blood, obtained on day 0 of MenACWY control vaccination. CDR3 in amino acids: CSVEVRASGVPLGEQYF. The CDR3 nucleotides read TGCAGCGTTGAAGTCCGAGCTAGCGGGGTACCTTTAGGCGAGCAGTACTTC.